This is a list of T cell receptor beta chains from one sample in a study of shared clonotypes between healthy human individuals. The protocol was immunoSEQ multiplex PCR, while the TCRdb copy is restricted to in-frame clones and leaves out a portion. The repertoire holds millions of clones, with about 95% as singletons. The sample taken for sequencing was naive CD8+ T cells sorted from blood. Receptors were obtained from a man between 18 and 29 years old in good health. The CDR3 runs from the conserved cysteine through the conserved F or W. Each record gives: V gene, clone size, D gene, J gene, CDR3 protein, CDR3 DNA. D genes are given only for firm matches. Part of the rows lack a size; the others show once, few, many or a class for expanded clones.

V gene: TRBV7-9
clone size: -
D gene: -
J gene: TRBJ2-5
CDR3 protein: CASSPGLQETQYF
CDR3 DNA: TGTGCCAGCAGCCCGGGATTGCAAGAGACCCAGTACTTC

V gene: TRBV4-1
clone size: -
D gene: -
J gene: TRBJ2-7
CDR3 protein: CASSPDLYEQYF
CDR3 DNA: TGCGCCAGCAGCCCCGATTTATACGAGCAGTACTTC

V gene: TRBV13
clone size: -
D gene: -
J gene: TRBJ2-7
CDR3 protein: CASSFRETYEQYF
CDR3 DNA: TGTGCCAGCAGCTTCCGGGAAACATACGAGCAGTACTTC

V gene: TRBV9
clone size: -
D gene: -
J gene: TRBJ1-2
CDR3 protein: CASSVGVGTGDVYTF
CDR3 DNA: TGTGCCAGCAGCGTAGGCGTAGGGACGGGGGATGTCTACACCTTC

V gene: TRBV2
clone size: -
D gene: -
J gene: TRBJ2-7
CDR3 protein: CASSINEQYF
CDR3 DNA: TGTGCCAGCAGTATAAACGAGCAGTACTTC

V gene: TRBV28
clone size: -
D gene: -
J gene: TRBJ2-7
CDR3 protein: CASSLFPSYSRDDSYEQYF
CDR3 DNA: TGTGCCAGCAGTTTATTCCCGTCTTACTCGCGGGATGACTCCTACGAGCAGTACTTC

V gene: TRBV11-2
clone size: -
D gene: TRBD2
J gene: TRBJ2-7
CDR3 protein: CASSLDRFTGLAAYEQYF
CDR3 DNA: TGTGCCAGCAGCTTAGATCGGTTTACAGGACTAGCGGCTTACGAGCAGTACTTC

V gene: TRBV10-3
clone size: -
D gene: -
J gene: TRBJ2-1
CDR3 protein: CAISESLGGKAYNEQFF
CDR3 DNA: TGTGCCATCAGTGAGTCGCTTGGCGGGAAAGCCTACAATGAGCAGTTCTTC

V gene: TRBV28
clone size: -
D gene: TRBD2
J gene: TRBJ2-7
CDR3 protein: CASSLLGSGVFSYEQYF
CDR3 DNA: TGTGCCAGCAGTTTATTAGGGAGCGGGGTTTTCTCCTACGAGCAGTACTTC

V gene: TRBV2
clone size: -
D gene: -
J gene: TRBJ2-7
CDR3 protein: CASSDRPWGAQGYEQYF
CDR3 DNA: TGTGCCAGCAGTGACCGGCCGTGGGGGGCGCAGGGCTACGAGCAGTACTTC

V gene: TRBV9
clone size: -
D gene: -
J gene: TRBJ2-3
CDR3 protein: CASSVEAGYRRTQYF
CDR3 DNA: TGTGCCAGCAGCGTGGAGGCGGGGTACCGGCGTACGCAGTATTTT

V gene: TRBV30
clone size: -
D gene: TRBD2
J gene: TRBJ2-1
CDR3 protein: CAGSGLAGGSYNEQFF
CDR3 DNA: TGTGCCGGGAGTGGTTTAGCGGGAGGCTCCTACAATGAGCAGTTCTTC

V gene: TRBV5-1
clone size: -
D gene: -
J gene: TRBJ1-3
CDR3 protein: CASSLDDLENTIYF
CDR3 DNA: TGCGCCAGCAGCTTGGATGACCTCGAAAACACCATATATTTT

V gene: TRBV7-9
clone size: -
D gene: -
J gene: TRBJ1-5
CDR3 protein: CASSLGWGDQPQHF
CDR3 DNA: TGTGCCAGCAGCTTAGGGTGGGGCGACCAGCCCCAGCATTTT

V gene: TRBV7-9
clone size: -
D gene: TRBD1
J gene: TRBJ2-7
CDR3 protein: CASRNTGASYEQYF
CDR3 DNA: TGTGCCAGCAGAAATACAGGGGCCAGCTACGAGCAGTACTTC

V gene: TRBV4-3
clone size: -
D gene: TRBD1
J gene: TRBJ1-1
CDR3 protein: CASSQGPNRGIDTEAFF
CDR3 DNA: TGCGCCAGCAGCCAAGGCCCTAACAGGGGCATAGACACTGAAGCTTTCTTT

V gene: TRBV6-5
clone size: -
D gene: TRBD2
J gene: TRBJ2-7
CDR3 protein: CASSYSGLVYEQYF
CDR3 DNA: TGTGCCAGCAGTTACTCCGGACTAGTCTACGAGCAGTACTTC

V gene: TRBV7-2
clone size: -
D gene: TRBD2
J gene: TRBJ2-7
CDR3 protein: CASSLKGGPGLAFEQYF
CDR3 DNA: TGTGCCAGCAGCTTAAAAGGGGGACCGGGACTAGCTTTCGAGCAGTACTTC

V gene: TRBV10-1
clone size: -
D gene: -
J gene: TRBJ2-7
CDR3 protein: CASSRDTGGLYEQYF
CDR3 DNA: TGCGCCAGCAGCCGTGACACCGGTGGGCTCTACGAGCAGTACTTC

V gene: TRBV27
clone size: -
D gene: -
J gene: TRBJ2-7
CDR3 protein: CASSWVGSSYEQYF
CDR3 DNA: TGTGCCAGCAGTTGGGTCGGGAGCTCCTACGAGCAGTACTTC

V gene: TRBV7-9
clone size: -
D gene: -
J gene: TRBJ2-7
CDR3 protein: CASSLAGEVYEQYF
CDR3 DNA: TGTGCCAGCAGCTTAGCGGGAGAGGTGTACGAGCAGTACTTC

V gene: TRBV7-2
clone size: -
D gene: TRBD2
J gene: TRBJ2-7
CDR3 protein: CASSMGLAGVEQYF
CDR3 DNA: TGTGCCAGCAGCATGGGACTAGCGGGGGTCGAGCAGTACTTC

V gene: TRBV21-1
clone size: -
D gene: -
J gene: TRBJ1-1
CDR3 protein: CASSRGQGGTEAFF
CDR3 DNA: TGTGCCAGCAGCAGAGGACAGGGAGGCACTGAAGCTTTCTTT

V gene: TRBV7-9
clone size: -
D gene: -
J gene: TRBJ2-2
CDR3 protein: CASSPPRPPGELFF
CDR3 DNA: TGTGCCAGCAGCCCCCCGCGCCCCCCCGGGGAGCTGTTTTTT

V gene: TRBV27
clone size: few
D gene: TRBD1
J gene: TRBJ1-5
CDR3 protein: CASRQGVGNQPQHF
CDR3 DNA: TGTGCCAGCAGACAGGGGGTTGGGAATCAGCCCCAGCATTTT

V gene: TRBV7-9
clone size: -
D gene: -
J gene: TRBJ2-1
CDR3 protein: CASSSPPTQFKTYNEQFF
CDR3 DNA: TGTGCCAGCAGCTCCCCCCCCACACAGTTTAAGACCTACAATGAGCAGTTCTTC

V gene: TRBV27
clone size: -
D gene: TRBD2
J gene: TRBJ2-3
CDR3 protein: CASSVLADTDTQYF
CDR3 DNA: TGTGCCAGCAGTGTCCTAGCGGATACAGATACGCAGTATTTT

V gene: TRBV7-9
clone size: few
D gene: -
J gene: TRBJ2-1
CDR3 protein: CASSLSWDEQFF
CDR3 DNA: TGTGCCAGCAGCTTATCGTGGGATGAGCAGTTCTTC

V gene: TRBV13
clone size: -
D gene: -
J gene: TRBJ1-3
CDR3 protein: CASSLEVTPSGNTIYF
CDR3 DNA: TGTGCCAGCAGCTTAGAGGTCACTCCCTCTGGAAACACCATATATTTT

V gene: TRBV5-4
clone size: -
D gene: TRBD1
J gene: TRBJ1-1
CDR3 protein: CASSLLGQGRGMNTEAFF
CDR3 DNA: TGTGCCAGCAGCTTGTTGGGACAGGGGAGAGGAATGAACACTGAAGCTTTCTTT

V gene: TRBV5-6
clone size: -
D gene: -
J gene: TRBJ1-6
CDR3 protein: CASSLGAGSYNSPLHF
CDR3 DNA: TGTGCCAGCAGCTTGGGTGCGGGCTCCTATAATTCACCCCTCCACTTT

V gene: TRBV4-1
clone size: -
D gene: TRBD2
J gene: TRBJ2-1
CDR3 protein: CASSFGGGSSYNEQFF
CDR3 DNA: TGCGCCAGCAGCTTCGGGGGAGGGAGCTCCTACAATGAGCAGTTCTTC